A single T cell receptor beta chain is shown here with its context. This entry belongs to a study of blood T cell repertoires in COVID-19. Overall study: Spain, Italy and the United States supplied samples that represented acute and convalescent COVID-19. T cells, B-cell-depleted T cells, or PBMCs supplied cDNA or gDNA.

The CDR3 loop spans 16 amino acids. The junction had 12 bases not matched to a gene; V was cut back by 6 bases and J by 4 bases. The germline V gene has CDR1 MDHEN and CDR2 SYDVKM. Per the original data handling: Amplification of reference gene primers provided the estimated nucleated cell counts. Sequenced by immunoSEQ multiplex PCR; TCRdb stores in-frame clones only, minus some. From that table come the V and J calls and clone size; the DNA was used to work out D and trimming. The sample includes more than 200,000 clones, around 83% of them seen just once. The sequence was collected from a woman aged 45-65 years with acute or convalescent COVID-19. This rearrangement joins TRBV28 to TRBJ1-2; TRBD1 matches at 9 bases. Material for sequencing was peripheral blood. CDR3 region: CASSPLLGQGSYGYTF. CDR3 sequence (DNA): TGTGCCAGCAGCCCTTTATTGGGACAGGGCAGCTATGGCTACACCTTC.